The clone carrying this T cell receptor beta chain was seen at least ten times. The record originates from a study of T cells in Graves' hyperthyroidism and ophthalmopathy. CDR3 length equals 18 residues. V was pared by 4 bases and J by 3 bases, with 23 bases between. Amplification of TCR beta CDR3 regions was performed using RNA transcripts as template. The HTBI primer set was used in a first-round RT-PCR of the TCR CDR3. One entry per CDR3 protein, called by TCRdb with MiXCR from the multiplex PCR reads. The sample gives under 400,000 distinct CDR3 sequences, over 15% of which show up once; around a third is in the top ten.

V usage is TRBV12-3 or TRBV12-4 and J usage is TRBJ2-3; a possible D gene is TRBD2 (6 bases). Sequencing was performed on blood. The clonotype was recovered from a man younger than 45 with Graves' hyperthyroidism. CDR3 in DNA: TGTGCCAGCAGTTCCTCCCGGGGAGGATCAGCCGGGACAGATACGCAGTATTTT. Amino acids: CASSSSRGGSAGTDTQYF.